This T cell receptor (beta chain) was profiled in a study of blood T cells in healthy people across ages. Primed by a sample-barcoded 5' primer and a J-beta primer mix, a second PCR proceeded for about 7 to 12 cycles. Every single cDNA molecule received a tag from a template-switch adaptor with 12 random nucleotides. TCRdb used MiXCR to reprocess the 5' RACE reads, holding one entry per CDR3 protein. The sample yields about 830,000 distinct CDR3 sequences, around 62% seen once. V was pared by 5 bases and J by 8 bases, with 19 bases between. Germline V gene sequence: CDR1 SGHTA, CDR2 FQGNSA. This CDR3 comprises 15 residues.

Sequencing was done on a sample of blood. The TCR sequence derives from a man younger than 40 in good health. The chain uses TRBV7-2 and TRBJ2-1; TRBD1 is a possible D gene (5 bases). CDR3 in amino acids: CASSPRQRSIDEQFF. CDR3 DNA sequence: TGTGCCAGCAGCCCCCGACAGAGGAGTATAGATGAGCAGTTCTTC.